Listed here are 27 T cell receptor beta chains from one sample, sequenced in a study of cytomegalovirus exposure and HLA in healthy donors. Both 60 Vbeta primers and 13 Jbeta primers went into the PCR. TCRdb keeps only in-frame clones here, not all; method: immunoSEQ multiplex PCR. The table records 110,000 to 150,000 clones, about 70% of them present only once. The sequenced sample consisted of PBMCs. The receptors were gathered from a woman aged 40-49 years in good health and CMV-seronegative.

The chain has TRBV5-6 and TRBJ1-3; D remains ambiguous. There are 13 residues in the CDR3. Germline V lookup: CDR1 SGHDT, CDR2 YYEEEE. The V end lost 3 bases, the J end lost 3 bases, and 7 bases lay between the germline ends. The CDR3 DNA reads TGTGCCAGCAGCTACTACAATGGAAACACCATATATTTT. Amino acids: CASSYYNGNTIYF.

V usage is TRBV19 and J usage is TRBJ1-1; no definite D call. The V gene's germline CDR1 is LNHDA and CDR2 SQIVND (reference sequence). There are 13 residues in the CDR3. V shed 3 bases and J shed 3 bases, with 8 bases lying between them. The CDR3, as DNA: TGTGCCAGTAGTATCAGGAGGGACACTGAAGCTTTCTTT. It is translated as CASSIRRDTEAFF.

This clone occurred a few times. The chain combines TRBV11-3 with TRBJ2-1; tentatively, D is TRBD2 (5 bases). The V end was cut by 3 bases, the J end by 9 bases, with 12 bases between. Germline assignment: CDR1 SGHNT and CDR2 YENEEA. The CDR3 extends over 13 amino acids. The CDR3 DNA is TGTGCCAGCAGCTTGGAATTAGGACTTGAGCAGTTCTTC. Its translation is CASSLELGLEQFF.

V usage is TRBV27 and J usage is TRBJ1-6, with D tentatively TRBD1 (5 bases). Germline values: CDR1 MNHEY, CDR2 SMNVEV (reference sequence). V was trimmed by 1 base and J by 4 bases, leaving 8 bases between them. This CDR3 region has 15 residues. CDR3 coding DNA: TGTGCCAGCAGTTTATGGGCAGGGTATAATTCACCCCTCCACTTT. It yields the protein CASSLWAGYNSPLHF.

This chain's CDR3 is CASSQGGGVANGYTF. The CDR3 region has the DNA TGCGCCAGCAGCCAGGGAGGGGGGGTAGCGAATGGCTACACCTTC. V and J are TRBV5-1 and TRBJ1-2; D possibly corresponds to TRBD1 (6 bases). The CDR3 spans 15 residues. Trimming stripped 4 bases from V and 6 bases from J, with 19 bases between. Germline-derived CDR1 and CDR2 are SGHRS and YFSETQ.

This CDR3 reads CASTNYGYTF. The CDR3, as DNA: TGTGCCAGCACGAACTATGGCTACACCTTC. The V call is TRBV2, the J call TRBJ1-2; D uncertain. The CDR3 length is 10 residues. The V end was cut by 7 bases, the J end by 2 bases, with 2 bases between. Germline CDR1 SNHLY, CDR2 FYNNEI.

This chain connects TRBV19 to TRBJ1-5, with no clear D. Germline values: CDR1 LNHDA, CDR2 SQIVND (reference sequence). V was pared by 3 bases and J by 7 bases, with 13 bases between. The CDR3 length is 14 residues. Here the CDR3 reads CASSIGPGRQPQHF. Here the CDR3 DNA reads TGTGCCAGTAGTATTGGACCCGGGAGGCAGCCCCAGCATTTT.

The V gene is TRBV28, the J gene TRBJ2-1; 7 nucleotides align to TRBD2. After removal of 4 bases from V and 4 bases from J, the junction contained 10 bases not matched to a gene. The CDR3 sequence is 16 residues long. Germline CDR1 reads MDHEN; CDR2 reads SYDVKM. The CDR3 protein is CASSSFESGDYNEQFF. The CDR3 nucleotides read TGTGCCAGCAGTTCCTTTGAGAGCGGGGATTACAATGAGCAGTTCTTC.

This chain links TRBV2 with TRBJ1-6, with 9 nucleotides matching TRBD1. Germline-derived CDR1 and CDR2 are SNHLY and FYNNEI. CDR3 length: 15 amino acids. V shed 6 bases and J 8 bases; nucleotides not matched to a gene: 8. CDR3 residues: CASSVQGAMDSPLHF. For the CDR3, the DNA is TGTGCCAGCAGCGTACAGGGGGCGATGGATTCACCCCTCCACTTT.

V gene TRBV5-1 combines with J gene TRBJ2-7, with TRBD1 as a possible D gene (5 bases). V was cut by 4 bases and J by 9 bases, with 14 bases left in between. The CDR3 covers 12 residues. From germline, CDR1 is SGHRS and CDR2 YFSETQ. Written as DNA, the CDR3 is TGCGCCAGCAGCGGCGTGCAGCAGGGGCAGTACTTC. Its translation: CASSGVQQGQYF. Filled out from reference TRBV5-1 and TRBJ2-7, the complete variable domain reads KAGVTQTPRYLIKTRGQQVTLSCSPISGHRSVSWYQQTPGQGLQFLFEYFSETQRNKGNFPGRFSGRQFSNSRSEMNVSTLELGDSALYLCASSGVQQGQYFGPGTRLTVT.

V usage is TRBV7-9 and J usage is TRBJ1-6, with D possibly TRBD1 on 6 matching bases. From germline, CDR1 is SEHNR and CDR2 FQNEAQ (reference sequence). V lost 1 base and J 10 bases, leaving 14 bases between the germline ends. The CDR3 has 15 residues. CDR3 region: CASSLGGGYRSPLHF. In DNA form, the CDR3 reads TGTGCCAGCAGCTTAGGAGGGGGATATAGGTCACCCCTCCACTTT. The full variable domain, with the rest looked up from reference TRBV7-9 and TRBJ1-6, is DTGVSQNPRHKITKRGQNVTFRCDPISEHNRLYWYRQTLGQGPEFLTYFQNEAQLEKSRLLSDRFSAERPKGSFSTLEIQRTEQGDSAMYLCASSLGGGYRSPLHFGNGTRLTVT.

The chain recombines TRBV28 with TRBJ2-7, with a weak D call TRBD2 (6 bases). V was shortened by 3 bases and J by 1 base, with 16 bases between the two germline ends. Germline assignment: CDR1 MDHEN and CDR2 SYDVKM. This CDR3 has 16 amino acids. The CDR3 is CASSLGPLGGSYEQYF. In DNA, the CDR3 is TGTGCCAGCAGTTTGGGACCCCTCGGAGGGTCCTACGAGCAGTACTTC.

CDR3 coding DNA: TGTGCCACCAGCAGAGAACCGGACAGTAGCAATCAGCCCCAGCATTTT. Translation: CATSREPDSSNQPQHF. This chain joins TRBV15 and TRBJ1-5; possibly TRBD1 for D (6 bases). The CDR3 runs 16 residues. Germline V gives CDR1 LNHNV, CDR2 YYDKDF (reference sequence). V was cut by 0 bases and J by 0 bases, with 9 bases left in between.

This chain links TRBV7-2 with TRBJ1-1; possibly TRBD1 for D (5 bases). V shed 5 bases and J shed 5 bases, with 12 bases lying between them. The germline CDR1 and CDR2 sequences are SGHTA and FQGNSA. The CDR3 runs 13 residues. This CDR3 is CASSPGGLTEAFF. DNA of the CDR3: TGTGCCAGCAGCCCCGGGGGGTTGACTGAAGCTTTCTTT.

V gene TRBV9 combines with J gene TRBJ1-4; 7 bases map to TRBD1. V lost 2 bases, J lost 2 bases, and 9 bases stayed unmatched. Looked up from germline, CDR1 is SGDLS and CDR2 is YYNGEE. The CDR3 consists of 17 residues. The CDR3 reads CASSVGGGAITNEKLFF. The CDR3 coding sequence is TGTGCCAGCAGCGTCGGAGGGGGCGCGATCACTAATGAAAAACTGTTTTTT. The variable domain in full, with the rest retrieved from reference TRBV9 and TRBJ1-4, is DSGVTQTPKHLITATGQRVTLRCSPRSGDLSVYWYQQSLDQGLQFLIQYYNGEERAKGNILERFSAQQFPDLHSELNLSSLELGDSALYFCASSVGGGAITNEKLFFGSGTQLSVL.

There are a few counts of this clone. This chain links TRBV7-9 with TRBJ1-2; D gene ambiguous. This CDR3 spans 13 amino acids. Trimming shortened V by 3 bases and J by 2 bases, and 7 bases separated the two germline ends. Per the germline V gene, CDR1 is SEHNR and CDR2 is FQNEAQ (reference sequence). CDR3 coding DNA: TGTGCCAGCAGCTTTGAGAGAAACTATGGCTACACCTTC. Translated, it gives CASSFERNYGYTF.

The J gene is TRBJ2-3, the V gene TRBV7-2; D gene ambiguous. This CDR3 region has 13 residues. Trimming left V 5 bases short and J 5 bases short, with 11 bases between. Germline loops: CDR1 SGHTA, CDR2 FQGNSA. DNA for the CDR3: TGTGCCAGCAGCCTAACTCGACTAGATACGCAGTATTTT. Encoded protein: CASSLTRLDTQYF.

The rearrangement links TRBV19 to TRBJ2-5, with 11 bases that match TRBD2. Germline CDR1 LNHDA, CDR2 SQIVND (reference sequence). After removal of 5 bases from V and 5 bases from J, the junction contained 16 bases not matched to a gene. The CDR3 is 18 amino acids. CDR3 residues: CASSPSWRASGRTETQYF. As DNA, the CDR3 is TGTGCCAGTAGTCCCTCCTGGAGGGCTAGCGGGAGGACGGAGACCCAGTACTTC.

The CDR3 sequence: CASSWGDRAYEQYF. Written as DNA, the CDR3 is TGTGCCAGCAGTTGGGGGGACAGAGCCTACGAGCAGTACTTC. This chain uses TRBV6-6 with TRBJ2-7; D may be TRBD1 (7 bases). This CDR3 comprises 14 residues. Germline V gene data show CDR1 as MNHNY and CDR2 as SVGAGI (reference sequence). The V and J ends lost 4 bases and 2 bases respectively, with 12 bases between them.

This clone was seen a few times. This rearrangement joins TRBV27 to TRBJ1-5; D possibly corresponds to TRBD1 (6 bases). The germline V and J ends were trimmed by 6 bases and 6 bases, with 15 bases remaining between them. Germline V gene sequence: CDR1 MNHEY, CDR2 SMNVEV (reference sequence). The CDR3 consists of 14 residues. Written as DNA, the CDR3 is TGTGCCAGCAGACTTATGGGACAAGGTCAGCCCCAGCATTTT. Translation: CASRLMGQGQPQHF.

CDR3 nucleotide sequence: TGTGCCACGGAAGGGGCTGGAAACACCATATATTTT. Translating gives CATEGAGNTIYF. The V call is TRBV6-6, the J call TRBJ1-3; TRBD1 is a possible D gene (5 bases). The CDR3 has 12 residues. The V end was cut by 10 bases, the J end by 2 bases, with 9 bases between. Germline V gene lookup returns CDR1 MNHNY and CDR2 SVGAGI (reference sequence).

This clone has a handful of counts. The genes are TRBV28 and TRBJ1-1; 8 nucleotides agree with TRBD1. Per the germline V gene, CDR1 is MDHEN and CDR2 is SYDVKM. This CDR3 is built from 16 residues. Trimming cost V 10 bases and J 0 bases; bases outside gene matches: 13. CDR3 in DNA: TGTGCCACTCACAGGGGGATTTTGTTCATGAACACTGAAGCTTTCTTT. The encoded protein is CATHRGILFMNTEAFF.

The chain is built from TRBV7-9 and TRBJ2-5; maybe TRBD1 (6 bases). Looked up from germline, CDR1 is SEHNR and CDR2 is FQNEAQ (reference sequence). Trimming left V 2 bases short and J 6 bases short, with 16 bases between. The length of the CDR3 is 15 residues. CDR3 sequence (DNA): TGTGCCAGCAGCTTAATTTTCCAGGGGCAAAAGACCCAGTACTTC. It specifies CASSLIFQGQKTQYF.

With respect to this clone: Sequence at one end of the junction differs from germline and may be a read error. The V and J genes are TRBV27 and TRBJ1-1; 9 bases fit TRBD1. Germline loops: CDR1 MNHEY, CDR2 SMNVEV (reference sequence). This CDR3 is 12 amino acids long. The CDR3 here is CASSPGTGSHSF. The CDR3, as DNA: TGTGCCAGCAGTCCCGGGACAGGGAGTCATTCTTTT.

V usage is TRBV28 and J usage is TRBJ1-2, with 10 positions matching TRBD1. With 11 bases clipped from V and 8 bases from J, the junction kept 14 bases outside the gene matches. Germline CDR1 MDHEN, CDR2 SYDVKM. The length of the CDR3 is 14 residues. The CDR3 DNA is TGTGCCGCCCGACCGGGACAGGGGCGGCGGGGCTACACCTTC. This sequence encodes CAARPGQGRRGYTF.

V is TRBV19 and J is TRBJ2-3, with TRBD2 as a possible D gene (6 bases). The CDR3 contains 14 residues. The V end lost 11 bases, the J end lost 3 bases, and 18 bases lay between the germline ends. The germline gives CDR1 LNHDA, CDR2 SQIVND (reference sequence). Here the CDR3 reads CASGPGLLTDTQYF. The CDR3 DNA reads as TGTGCCTCAGGCCCGGGACTCCTTACAGATACGCAGTATTTT.

The chain carries TRBV27 and TRBJ1-2; TRBD1 agrees at 8 bases. The CDR3 is 15 residues long. The V gene end was trimmed by 9 bases and the J gene end by 0 bases; junction bases not matched to a gene: 9. CDR1 and CDR2 (germline): MNHEY, SMNVEV (reference sequence). The CDR3: CASRQGPTSNYGYTF. CDR3 nucleotides: TGTGCCAGTCGACAGGGGCCCACCTCTAACTATGGCTACACCTTC.